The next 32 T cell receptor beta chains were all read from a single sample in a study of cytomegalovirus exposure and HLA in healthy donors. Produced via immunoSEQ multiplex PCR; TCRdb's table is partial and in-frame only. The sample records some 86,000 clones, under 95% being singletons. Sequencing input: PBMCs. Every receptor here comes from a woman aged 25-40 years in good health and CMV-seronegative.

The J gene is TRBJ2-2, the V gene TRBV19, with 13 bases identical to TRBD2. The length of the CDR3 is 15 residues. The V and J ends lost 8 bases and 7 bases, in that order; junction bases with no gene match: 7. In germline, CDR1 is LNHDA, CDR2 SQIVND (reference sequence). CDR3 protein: CASHGLAGVGGELFF. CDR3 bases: TGTGCCAGTCATGGACTAGCGGGAGTGGGCGGGGAGCTGTTTTTT.

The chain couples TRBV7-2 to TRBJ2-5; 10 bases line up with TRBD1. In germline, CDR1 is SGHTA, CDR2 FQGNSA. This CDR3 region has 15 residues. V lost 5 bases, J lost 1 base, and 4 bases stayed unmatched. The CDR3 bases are TGTGCCAGCAGCCCCGGGACAGGGGTCCAAGAGACCCAGTACTTC. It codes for CASSPGTGVQETQYF.

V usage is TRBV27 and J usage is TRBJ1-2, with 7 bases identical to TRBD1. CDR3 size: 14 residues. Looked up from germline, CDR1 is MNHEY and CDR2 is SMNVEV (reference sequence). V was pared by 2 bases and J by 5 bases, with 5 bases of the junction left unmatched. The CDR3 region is CASSLEGTDYGYTF. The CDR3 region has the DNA TGTGCCAGCAGTTTAGAGGGGACAGATTATGGCTACACCTTC.

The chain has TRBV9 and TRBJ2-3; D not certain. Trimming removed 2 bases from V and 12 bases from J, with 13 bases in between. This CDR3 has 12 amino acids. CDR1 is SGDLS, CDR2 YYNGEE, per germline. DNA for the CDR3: TGTGCCAGCAGCGTCACCCCCCAGGTTCAGTATTTT. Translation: CASSVTPQVQYF.

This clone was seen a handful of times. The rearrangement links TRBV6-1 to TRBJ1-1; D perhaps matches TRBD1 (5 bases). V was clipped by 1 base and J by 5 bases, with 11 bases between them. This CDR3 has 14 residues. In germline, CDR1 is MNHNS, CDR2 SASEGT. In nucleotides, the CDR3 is TGTGCCAGCAGTGAAGAGGACATTACAACTGAAGCTTTCTTT. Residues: CASSEEDITTEAFF.

The CDR3 loop is CATSAGYRAFF. In DNA, the CDR3 is TGTGCCACCAGCGCAGGGTACAGGGCTTTCTTT. The rearrangement uses TRBV15 and TRBJ1-1, with D maybe TRBD1 (5 bases). The germline gives CDR1 LNHNV, CDR2 YYDKDF (reference sequence). V lost 5 bases to trimming and J lost 11 bases, with 12 bases between them. CDR3 length equals 11 residues.

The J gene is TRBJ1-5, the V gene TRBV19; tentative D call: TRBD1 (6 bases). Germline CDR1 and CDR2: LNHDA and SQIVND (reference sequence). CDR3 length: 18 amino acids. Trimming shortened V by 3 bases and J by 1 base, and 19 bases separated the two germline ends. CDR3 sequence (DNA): TGTGCCAGTAGTATCACAGGTAGGGGGAGTAGCAGCAATCAGCCCCAGCATTTT. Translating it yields CASSITGRGSSSNQPQHF.

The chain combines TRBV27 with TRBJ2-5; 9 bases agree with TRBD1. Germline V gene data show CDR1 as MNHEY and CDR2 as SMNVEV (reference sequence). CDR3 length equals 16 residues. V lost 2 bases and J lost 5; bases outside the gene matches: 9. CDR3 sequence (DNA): TGTGCCAGCAGTTTACCCCCGGGACAGGGTCGGGAGACCCAGTACTTC. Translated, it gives CASSLPPGQGRETQYF.

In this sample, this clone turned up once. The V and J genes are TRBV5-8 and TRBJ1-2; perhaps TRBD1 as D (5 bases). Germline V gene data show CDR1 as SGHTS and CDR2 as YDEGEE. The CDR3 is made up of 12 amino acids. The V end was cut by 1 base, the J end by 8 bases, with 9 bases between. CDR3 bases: TGTGCCAGCAGCTTGAAGGAGGGGGGCTACACCTTC. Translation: CASSLKEGGYTF.

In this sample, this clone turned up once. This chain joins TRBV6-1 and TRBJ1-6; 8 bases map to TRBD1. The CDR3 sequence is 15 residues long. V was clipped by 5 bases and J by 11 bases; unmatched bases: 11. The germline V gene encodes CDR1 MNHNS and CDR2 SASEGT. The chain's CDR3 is CASSFAGTGGTPLHF. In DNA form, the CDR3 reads TGTGCCAGCAGTTTCGCCGGGACAGGTGGGACACCCCTCCACTTT.

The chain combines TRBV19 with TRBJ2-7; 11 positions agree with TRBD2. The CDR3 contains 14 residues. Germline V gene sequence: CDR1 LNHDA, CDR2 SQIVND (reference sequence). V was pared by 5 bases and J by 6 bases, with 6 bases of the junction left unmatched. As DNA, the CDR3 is TGTGCCAGTAGTGTGACTAGCGGGAACTCCGAGCAGTACTTC. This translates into CASSVTSGNSEQYF.

CDR3: CASSPQGILGNQPQHF. CDR3 DNA: TGTGCCAGCTCACCACAGGGGATCCTCGGCAATCAGCCCCAGCATTTT. This rearrangement joins TRBV18 to TRBJ1-5, with D maybe TRBD1 (5 bases). CDR1 and CDR2 (germline): KGHSH, LQKENI. The length of the CDR3 is 16 residues. Trimming cost V 1 base and J 2 bases, with 12 bases left between them.

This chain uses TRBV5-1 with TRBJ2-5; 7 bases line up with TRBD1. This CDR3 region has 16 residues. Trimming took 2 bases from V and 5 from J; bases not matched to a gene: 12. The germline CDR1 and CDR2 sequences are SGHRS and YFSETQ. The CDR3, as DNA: TGCGCCAGCAGCTTAAATAACAGGGGTCGTAGGGAGACCCAGTACTTC. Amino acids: CASSLNNRGRRETQYF.

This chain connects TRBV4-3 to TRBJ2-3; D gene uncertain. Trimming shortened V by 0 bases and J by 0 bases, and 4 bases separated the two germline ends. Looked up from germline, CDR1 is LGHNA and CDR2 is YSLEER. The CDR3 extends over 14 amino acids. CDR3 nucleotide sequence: TGCGCCAGCAGCCAAGATACTAGCACAGATACGCAGTATTTT. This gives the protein CASSQDTSTDTQYF.

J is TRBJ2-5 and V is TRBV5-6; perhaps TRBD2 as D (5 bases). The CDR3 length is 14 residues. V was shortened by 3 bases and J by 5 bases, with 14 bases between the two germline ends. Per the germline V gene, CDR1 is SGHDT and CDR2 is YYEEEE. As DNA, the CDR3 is TGTGCCAGCAGCTCTGAAACGGGAAGGGAGACCCAGTACTTC. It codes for CASSSETGRETQYF.

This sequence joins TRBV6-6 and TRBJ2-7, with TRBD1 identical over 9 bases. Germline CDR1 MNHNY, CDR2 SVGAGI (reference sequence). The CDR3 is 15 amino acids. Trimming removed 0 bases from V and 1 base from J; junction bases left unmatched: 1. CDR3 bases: TGTGCCAGCAGTTACTCGGGGACAGGGTCCTACGAGCAGTACTTC. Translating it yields CASSYSGTGSYEQYF.

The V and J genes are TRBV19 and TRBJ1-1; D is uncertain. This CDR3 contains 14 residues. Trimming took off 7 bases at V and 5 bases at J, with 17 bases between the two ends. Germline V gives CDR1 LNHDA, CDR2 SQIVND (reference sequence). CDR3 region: CASTPPTLRTEAFF. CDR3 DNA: TGTGCCAGTACCCCACCGACCCTGAGGACTGAAGCTTTCTTT.

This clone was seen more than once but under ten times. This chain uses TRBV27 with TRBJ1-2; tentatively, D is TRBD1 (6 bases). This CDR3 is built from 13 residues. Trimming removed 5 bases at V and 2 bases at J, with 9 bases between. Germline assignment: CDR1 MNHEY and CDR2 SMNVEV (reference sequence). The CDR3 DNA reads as TGTGCCAGCAGTCCAACAGGGAACTATGGCTACACCTTC. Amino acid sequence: CASSPTGNYGYTF.

Here the CDR3 DNA reads TGTGCCAGCAGCCCCTCGGGGGGTAGCGGGGGCACCGGGGAGCTGTTTTTT. It is translated as CASSPSGGSGGTGELFF. The chain couples TRBV5-4 to TRBJ2-2; 9 bases fit TRBD2. This CDR3 has 17 amino acids. The germline CDR1 and CDR2 sequences are SGHNT and YYREEE (reference sequence). J lost 4 bases, V lost 4 bases, and 11 bases had no gene match.

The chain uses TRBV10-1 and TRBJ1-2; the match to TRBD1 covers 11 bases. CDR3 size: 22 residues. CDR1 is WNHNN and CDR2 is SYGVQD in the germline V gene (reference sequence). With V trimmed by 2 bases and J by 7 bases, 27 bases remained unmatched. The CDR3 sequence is CASSELAGTGGYVSFLPCGYTF. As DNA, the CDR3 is TGCGCCAGCAGTGAGCTCGCCGGGACAGGGGGGTATGTTTCCTTTCTTCCTTGTGGCTACACCTTC.

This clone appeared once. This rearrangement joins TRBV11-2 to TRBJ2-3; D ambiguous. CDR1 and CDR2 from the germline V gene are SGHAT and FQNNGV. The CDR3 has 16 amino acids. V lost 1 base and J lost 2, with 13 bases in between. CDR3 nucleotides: TGTGCCAGCAGCTTAGGAGCCCAGGCATCCACAGATACGCAGTATTTT. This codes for CASSLGAQASTDTQYF.

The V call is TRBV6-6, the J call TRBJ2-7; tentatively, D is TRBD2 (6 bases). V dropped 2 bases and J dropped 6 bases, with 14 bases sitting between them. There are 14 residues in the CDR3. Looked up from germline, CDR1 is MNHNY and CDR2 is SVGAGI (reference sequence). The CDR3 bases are TGTGCCAGCAGTTACCGAGCGGACGGGGGCGAGCAGTACTTC. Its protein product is CASSYRADGGEQYF.

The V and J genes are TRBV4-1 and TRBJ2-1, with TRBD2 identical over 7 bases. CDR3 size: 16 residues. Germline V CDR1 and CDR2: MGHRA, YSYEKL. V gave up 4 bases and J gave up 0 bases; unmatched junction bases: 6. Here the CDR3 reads CASSLVAGVSYNEQFF. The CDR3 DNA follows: TGCGCCAGCAGCCTAGTAGCGGGTGTCTCCTACAATGAGCAGTTCTTC.

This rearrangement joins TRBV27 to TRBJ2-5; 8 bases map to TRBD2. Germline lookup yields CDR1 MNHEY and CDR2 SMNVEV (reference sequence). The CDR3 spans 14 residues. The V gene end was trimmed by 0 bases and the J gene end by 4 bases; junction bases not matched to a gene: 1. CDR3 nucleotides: TGTGCCAGCAGTTTATCCGGGAGGGGAGAGACCCAGTACTTC. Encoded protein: CASSLSGRGETQYF.

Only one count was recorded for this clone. The CDR3 DNA sequence: TGTGCCAGCAGGTCCGGAGTTATGAACACTGAAGCTTTCTTT. This encodes CASRSGVMNTEAFF. V gene TRBV9 combines with J gene TRBJ1-1; D is ambiguous. The V and J ends lost 5 bases and 0 bases respectively, with 11 bases between them. There are 14 residues in the CDR3. The germline CDR1 and CDR2 sequences are SGDLS and YYNGEE.

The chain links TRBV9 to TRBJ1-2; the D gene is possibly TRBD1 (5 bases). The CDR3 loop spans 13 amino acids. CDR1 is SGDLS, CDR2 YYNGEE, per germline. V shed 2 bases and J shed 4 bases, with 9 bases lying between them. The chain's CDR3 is CASSVEGAYGYTF. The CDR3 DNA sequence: TGTGCCAGCAGCGTTGAAGGGGCCTATGGCTACACCTTC.

The CDR3 spells CASSQVGGGGAQSTDTQYF. In DNA, the CDR3 is TGCGCCAGCAGCCAAGTGGGCGGCGGTGGGGCCCAAAGCACAGATACGCAGTATTTT. This chain uses TRBV4-1 with TRBJ2-3, with a weak D call TRBD1 (5 bases). V lost 1 base to trimming and J lost 0 bases, with 20 bases between them. Germline CDR1 is MGHRA and CDR2 is YSYEKL. The length of the CDR3 is 19 residues.

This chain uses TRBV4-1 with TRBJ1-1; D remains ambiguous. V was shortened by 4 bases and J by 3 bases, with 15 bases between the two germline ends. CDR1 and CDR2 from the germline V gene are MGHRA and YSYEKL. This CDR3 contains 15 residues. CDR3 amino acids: CASSPVLTRDTEAFF. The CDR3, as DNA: TGCGCCAGCAGCCCCGTCCTGACCCGGGACACTGAAGCTTTCTTT.

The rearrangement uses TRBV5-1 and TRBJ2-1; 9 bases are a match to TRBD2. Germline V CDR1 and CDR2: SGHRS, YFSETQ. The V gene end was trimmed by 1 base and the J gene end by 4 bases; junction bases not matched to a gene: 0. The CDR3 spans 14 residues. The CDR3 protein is CASSLTSGYNEQFF. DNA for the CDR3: TGCGCCAGCAGCTTGACTAGCGGGTACAATGAGCAGTTCTTC.

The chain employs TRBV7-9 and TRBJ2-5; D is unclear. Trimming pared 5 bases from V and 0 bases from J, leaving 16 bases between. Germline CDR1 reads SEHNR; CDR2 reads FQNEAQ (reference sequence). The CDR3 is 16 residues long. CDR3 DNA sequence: TGTGCCAGCAGCCCGGCCCTCCACAGACACCAAGAGACCCAGTACTTC. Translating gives CASSPALHRHQETQYF.

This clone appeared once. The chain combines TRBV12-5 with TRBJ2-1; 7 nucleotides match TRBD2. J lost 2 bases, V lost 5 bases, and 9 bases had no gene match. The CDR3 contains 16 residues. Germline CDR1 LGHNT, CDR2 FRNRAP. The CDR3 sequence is CASGPHLAETYNEQFF. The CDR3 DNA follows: TGTGCTAGTGGTCCTCACCTAGCGGAAACCTACAATGAGCAGTTCTTC.

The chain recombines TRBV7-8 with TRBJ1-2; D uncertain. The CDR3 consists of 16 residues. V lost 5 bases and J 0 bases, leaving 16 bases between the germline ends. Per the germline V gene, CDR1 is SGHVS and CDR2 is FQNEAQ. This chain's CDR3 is CASSPPVLQANYGYTF. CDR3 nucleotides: TGTGCCAGCAGCCCACCGGTCCTTCAGGCTAACTATGGCTACACCTTC.